This TCR beta chain was profiled in a study of CD8 T cells in Susac syndrome. V trimming: 0 bases; J trimming: 2 bases; junction bases outside the gene matches: 3. Germline CDR1 DFQATT, CDR2 SNEGSKA (reference sequence). The CDR3 runs 14 residues. Random hexamers were used to reverse transcribe the RNA input (about 0.5 to 1 ug). Amplification of the TCR beta CDR3 was carried out by immunoSEQ multiplex PCR, which spanned a total of 54 Vbeta and 13 Jbeta segments. Each CDR3 protein gets one entry after TCRdb re-called the immunoSEQ multiplex PCR reads with MiXCR. In the table there are roughly 130,000 distinct CDR3 sequences, roughly 94% of which are singletons. Sequencing of TCR beta covered CD8+ and CD4+ T cells obtained from blood. The multiple sclerosis controls were treatment-naive patients, and their relapsing-remitting disease was stable or active. The TEMRA cells underwent FACS enrichment, while the CD8+ and CD4+ T cells underwent negative isolation.

The chain couples TRBV20-1 to TRBJ2-7; 8 bases match TRBD1. The sample consisted of CD4+ T cells from PBMCs. This clonotype was sampled from a human donor with multiple sclerosis. The CDR3 region is CSAREGTGAYEQYF. The CDR3 region has the DNA TGCAGTGCTAGAGAAGGGACAGGAGCCTACGAGCAGTACTTC.